The 13 T cell receptor beta chains reported below all come from one sample, sequenced in a study of blood T cells in healthy people across ages. Combining a sample-barcoded 5' primer with a J-beta primer mix, a second PCR ran for roughly 7 to 11 cycles. MiXCR, run by TCRdb on the 5' RACE reads, gives a single entry per CDR3 protein. The sample holds about a million distinct CDR3 sequences, roughly 51% seen once. Input material: blood. The receptors derive from a woman aged 55-75 years in good health.

CDR3 in DNA: TGTGCCAGCAGTTTACCTACGAAGGGCCGAGAAGCTTTCTTT. This sequence encodes CASSLPTKGREAFF. The chain is built from TRBV28 and TRBJ1-1, with D uncertain. Trimming removed 2 bases from V and 8 bases from J, with 15 bases in between. Per germline, CDR1 MDHEN and CDR2 SYDVKM. The CDR3 runs 14 residues.

The CDR3 coding sequence is TGTGCCAGCAGCTTTTACAGGACCACAGATACGCAGTATTTT. It translates to CASSFYRTTDTQYF. The V and J genes are TRBV7-2 and TRBJ2-3, with TRBD1 as a possible D gene (5 bases). The CDR3 has 14 amino acids. The V end lost 3 bases, the J end lost 2 bases, and 9 bases lay between the germline ends. The germline CDR1 and CDR2 sequences are SGHTA and FQGNSA.

The rearrangement joins TRBV20-1 to TRBJ2-1; 7 bases align to TRBD2. The V gene end was trimmed by 5 bases and the J gene end by 4 bases; junction bases not matched to a gene: 14. Per germline, CDR1 DFQATT and CDR2 SNEGSKA (reference sequence). CDR3 size: 16 residues. The DNA of the CDR3 is TGCAGTGCTGGAACCCAAGACCTAGCGGTTTACAATGAGCAGTTCTTC. It translates to CSAGTQDLAVYNEQFF.

This clonotype was seen only once. The chain combines TRBV30 with TRBJ2-4; no reliable D call. The CDR3 is 17 residues long. Trimming took 0 bases from V and 0 from J, leaving 15 bases between them. Germline-derived CDR1 and CDR2 are GTSNPN and SVGIG (reference sequence). The CDR3 is CAWSVRRGAPAKNIQYF. CDR3 DNA: TGTGCCTGGAGTGTACGTAGAGGAGCTCCAGCCAAAAACATTCAGTACTTC.

The chain has TRBV7-9 and TRBJ2-7, with TRBD2 matching over 12 bases. From germline, CDR1 is SEHNR and CDR2 FQNEAQ (reference sequence). V shed 4 bases, J shed 4 bases, and the junction held 8 bases outside the gene matches. The CDR3 sequence is 16 residues long. CDR3 sequence: CASSWGLAGVGYEQYF. CDR3 sequence (DNA): TGTGCCAGCAGCTGGGGACTAGCGGGTGTTGGGTACGAGCAGTACTTC.

The chain employs TRBV20-1 and TRBJ1-6; tentatively, D is TRBD1 (6 bases). The CDR3 consists of 14 residues. Germline V CDR1 and CDR2: DFQATT, SNEGSKA (reference sequence). V lost 5 bases, J lost 9 bases, and 17 bases lay in between. DNA for the CDR3: TGCAGTGCTCAAGGGAAAGGGGGTGGTTCACCCCTCCACTTT. Translated, it gives CSAQGKGGGSPLHF.

In its sample, this clonotype was seen a few times. The chain couples TRBV28 to TRBJ2-7, with D hard to call. Germline V gene sequence: CDR1 MDHEN, CDR2 SYDVKM. Trimming stripped 3 bases from V and 0 bases from J, with 9 bases between. The CDR3 runs 14 residues. The DNA of the CDR3 is TGTGCCAGCAGTTTGGAGTCTTTCTCCTACGAGCAGTACTTC. It yields the protein CASSLESFSYEQYF.

The chain joins TRBV10-1 to TRBJ2-2; 8 bases agree with TRBD2. Germline lookup yields CDR1 WNHNN and CDR2 SYGVQD (reference sequence). V lost 3 bases and J lost 7; bases outside the gene matches: 7. The CDR3 extends over 15 amino acids. CDR3 in DNA: TGCGCCAGCAGTGACTCTAGCGGGCGGGTCGGGGAGCTGTTTTTT. Translated, it gives CASSDSSGRVGELFF.

This rearrangement joins TRBV14 to TRBJ2-4; TRBD1 is a possible D gene (5 bases). Judging by the DNA end, TRBJ2-7 fits better; the J call may be wrong. There are 13 residues in the CDR3. Germline CDR1 is SGHDN and CDR2 is FVKESK. The CDR3 region is CASRPGSNYEQYF. The CDR3 nucleotides read TGTGCCAGCAGACCAGGGTCAAACTACGAGCAGTACTTC.

V gene TRBV7-9 combines with J gene TRBJ2-3; 7 nucleotides match TRBD1. The CDR3 contains 15 residues. Germline V CDR1 and CDR2: SEHNR, FQNEAQ (reference sequence). The ends lost 4 bases at V and 3 bases at J; junction bases unmatched: 7. In nucleotides, the CDR3 is TGTGCCAGCAGCTCCAGACAGGGAAGGACAGATACGCAGTATTTT. Residues: CASSSRQGRTDTQYF.

This clonotype has a handful of counts. This chain links TRBV4-1 with TRBJ2-7, with TRBD1 matching over 8 bases. Germline V gene sequence: CDR1 MGHRA, CDR2 YSYEKL. This CDR3 contains 17 residues. V lost 5 bases, J lost 0 bases, and 12 bases stayed unmatched. CDR3 amino acids: CASSSTTGQGPSYEQYF. In nucleotides, the CDR3 is TGCGCCAGCAGCTCGACCACTGGACAGGGTCCCTCCTACGAGCAGTACTTC.

V and J are TRBV15 and TRBJ1-5; D is unresolved. The CDR3 sequence is 11 residues long. CDR1 is LNHNV and CDR2 is YYDKDF in the germline V gene (reference sequence). Trimming left V 9 bases short and J 4 bases short, with 7 bases between. The CDR3 reads CATGRNQPQHF. CDR3 bases: TGTGCCACAGGGAGAAATCAGCCCCAGCATTTT.

V is TRBV29-1 and J is TRBJ2-3; 12 nucleotides align to TRBD1. The junction had 4 bases not matched to a gene; V was cut back by 5 bases and J by 4 bases. The CDR3 covers 14 residues. Germline V CDR1 and CDR2: SQVTM, ANQGSEA. The CDR3 sequence is CSVNGTGGADTQYF. The CDR3 DNA is TGCAGCGTTAACGGGACAGGGGGCGCAGATACGCAGTATTTT.